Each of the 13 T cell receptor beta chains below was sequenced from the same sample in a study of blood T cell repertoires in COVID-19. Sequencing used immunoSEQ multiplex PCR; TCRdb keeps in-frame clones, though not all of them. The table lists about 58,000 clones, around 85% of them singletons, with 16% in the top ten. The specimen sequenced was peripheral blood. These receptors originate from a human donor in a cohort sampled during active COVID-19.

The CDR3 loop reads CASSELSGANYNEQFF. CDR3 DNA: TGTGCCAGCAGTGAACTTAGCGGGGCTAACTACAATGAGCAGTTCTTC. The chain uses TRBV25-1 and TRBJ2-1; 8 nucleotides match TRBD2. Losses at the gene ends were 2 bases for V and 3 bases for J; bases not matched to a gene: 6. The CDR3 is made up of 16 amino acids. CDR1 and CDR2 (germline): MGHDK, SYGVNS.

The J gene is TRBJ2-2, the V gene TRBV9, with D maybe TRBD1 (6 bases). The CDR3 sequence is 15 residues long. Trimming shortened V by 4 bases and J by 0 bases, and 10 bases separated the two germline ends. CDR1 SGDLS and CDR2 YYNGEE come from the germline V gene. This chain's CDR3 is CASSFRTANTGELFF. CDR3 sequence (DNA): TGTGCCAGCAGCTTCCGGACAGCGAACACCGGGGAGCTGTTTTTT. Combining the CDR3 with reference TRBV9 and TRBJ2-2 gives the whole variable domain DSGVTQTPKHLITATGQRVTLRCSPRSGDLSVYWYQQSLDQGLQFLIQYYNGEERAKGNILERFSAQQFPDLHSELNLSSLELGDSALYFCASSFRTANTGELFFGEGSRLTVL.

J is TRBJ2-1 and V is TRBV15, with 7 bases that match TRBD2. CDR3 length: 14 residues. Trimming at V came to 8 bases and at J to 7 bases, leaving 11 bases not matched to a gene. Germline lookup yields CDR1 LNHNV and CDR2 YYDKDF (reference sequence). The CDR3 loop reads CATQTLAGENEQFF. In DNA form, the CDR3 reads TGTGCCACCCAGACATTGGCGGGAGAGAATGAGCAGTTCTTC.

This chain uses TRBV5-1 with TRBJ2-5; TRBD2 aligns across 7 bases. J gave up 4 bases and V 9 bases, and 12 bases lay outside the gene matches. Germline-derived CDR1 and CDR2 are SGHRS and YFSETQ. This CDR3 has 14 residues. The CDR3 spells CATRPLGGTETQYF. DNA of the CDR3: TGCGCCACCCGACCGTTGGGAGGGACAGAGACCCAGTACTTC.

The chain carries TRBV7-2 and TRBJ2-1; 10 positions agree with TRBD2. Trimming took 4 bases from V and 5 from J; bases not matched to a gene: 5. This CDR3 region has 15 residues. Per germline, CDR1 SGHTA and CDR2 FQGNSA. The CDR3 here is CASSSRTSGDNEQFF. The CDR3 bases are TGTGCCAGCAGCTCACGGACTAGCGGAGACAATGAGCAGTTCTTC.

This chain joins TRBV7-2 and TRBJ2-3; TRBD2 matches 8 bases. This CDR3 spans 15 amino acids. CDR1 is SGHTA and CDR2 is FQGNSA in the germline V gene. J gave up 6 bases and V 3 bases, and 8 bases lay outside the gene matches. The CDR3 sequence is CASSLTGGVWDTQYF. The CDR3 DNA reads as TGTGCCAGCAGCTTGACGGGGGGGGTATGGGATACGCAGTATTTT.

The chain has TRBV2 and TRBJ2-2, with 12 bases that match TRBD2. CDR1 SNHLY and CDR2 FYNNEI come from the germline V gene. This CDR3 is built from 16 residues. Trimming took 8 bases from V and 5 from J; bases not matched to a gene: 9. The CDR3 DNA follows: TGTGCCAGCTCTAGCGGGGGGGCGATAGGAACCGGGGAGCTGTTTTTT. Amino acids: CASSSGGAIGTGELFF.

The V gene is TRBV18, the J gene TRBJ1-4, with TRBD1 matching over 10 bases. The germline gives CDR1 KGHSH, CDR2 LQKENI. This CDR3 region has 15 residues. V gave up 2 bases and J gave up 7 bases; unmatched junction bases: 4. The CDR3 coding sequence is TGTGCCAGCTCACCAACGACAGGGGGCTCTGAAAAACTGTTTTTT. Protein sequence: CASSPTTGGSEKLFF.

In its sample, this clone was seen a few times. CDR3 region: CASSIPGQSVNYGYTF. Written as DNA, the CDR3 is TGTGCCAGCAGTATTCCGGGACAGTCCGTAAACTATGGCTACACCTTC. The gene calls are TRBV28 and TRBJ1-2, with TRBD1 identical over 7 bases. This CDR3 has 16 amino acids. Germline V CDR1 and CDR2: MDHEN, SYDVKM. V lost 5 bases and J lost 2; bases outside the gene matches: 11.

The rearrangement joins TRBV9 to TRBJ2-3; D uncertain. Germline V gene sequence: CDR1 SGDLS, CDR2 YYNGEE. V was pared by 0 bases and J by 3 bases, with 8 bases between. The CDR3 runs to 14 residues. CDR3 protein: CASSVDQRTDTQYF. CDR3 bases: TGTGCCAGCAGCGTAGACCAGCGAACAGATACGCAGTATTTT.

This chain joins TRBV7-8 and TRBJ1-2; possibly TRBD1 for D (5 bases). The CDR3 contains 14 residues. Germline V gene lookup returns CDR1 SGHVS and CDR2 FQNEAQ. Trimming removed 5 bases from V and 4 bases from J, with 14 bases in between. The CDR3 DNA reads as TGTGCCAGCAGCGTGGATCGGACAACCTATGGCTACACCTTC. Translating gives CASSVDRTTYGYTF.

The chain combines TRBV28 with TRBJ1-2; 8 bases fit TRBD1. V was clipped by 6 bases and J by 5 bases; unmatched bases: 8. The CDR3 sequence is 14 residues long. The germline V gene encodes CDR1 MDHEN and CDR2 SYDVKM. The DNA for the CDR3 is TGTGCCAGCAGCTCGGACAGGGTTAATTATGGCTACACCTTC. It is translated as CASSSDRVNYGYTF.

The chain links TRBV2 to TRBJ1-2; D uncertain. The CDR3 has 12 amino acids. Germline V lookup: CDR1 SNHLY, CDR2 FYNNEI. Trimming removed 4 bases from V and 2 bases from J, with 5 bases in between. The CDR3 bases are TGTGCCAGCAGTGTACTGAACTATGGCTACACCTTC. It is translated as CASSVLNYGYTF. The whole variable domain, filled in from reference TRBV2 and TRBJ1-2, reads EPEVTQTPSHQVTQMGQEVILRCVPISNHLYFYWYRQILGQKVEFLVSFYNNEISEKSEIFDDQFSVERPDGSNFTLKIRSTKLEDSAMYFCASSVLNYGYTFGSGTRLTVV.